These T cell receptor beta chains were read from a single sample in a study of OX40 agonist ivuxolimab in advanced cancers. The data were produced by immunoSEQ multiplex PCR, yet TCRdb's version contains in-frame clones alone and is incomplete. The data show approximately 94,000 clones, approximately 90% seen once. The sequences come from CD4+ or CD8+ T cells sorted from blood, collected in a trial of the OX40 agonist ivuxolimab. These receptors were collected from an adult with an advanced solid tumor such as melanoma, head and neck, liver or kidney cancer. Both conserved end residues are part of each CDR3. A D gene is named only where the DNA matches it firmly. Only some rows state a clone size, as once, few, many or a class for expanded clones.

clone_size | j_call | d_call | v_call | cdr3_nt | cdr3_aa
NA | TRBJ2-3 | NA | TRBV29-1 | TGCAGCGTTGAAGAGGGGGGCGGCACAGATACGCAGTATTTT | CSVEEGGGTDTQYF
NA | TRBJ1-2 | NA | TRBV19 | TGTGCCAGCTTTAGGCCGTATGGCTACACCTTC | CASFRPYGYTF
NA | TRBJ2-1 | TRBD2 | TRBV14 | TGTGCCAGCAGCCAACTTCTTTCGGGGGGTGAGCAGTTCTTC | CASSQLLSGGEQFF
NA | TRBJ1-2 | NA | TRBV25-1 | TGTGCCAGCAGTGAATATAATTCCCTATATGGCTACACCTTC | CASSEYNSLYGYTF
NA | TRBJ2-5 | TRBD2 | TRBV7-2 | TGTGCCAGCAGCCTAGCGGGAGGGCCAGAGACCCAGTACTTC | CASSLAGGPETQYF
NA | TRBJ2-7 | NA | TRBV18 | TGTGCCAGCTCACACGACAGCAACTACGAGCAGTACTTC | CASSHDSNYEQYF
NA | TRBJ2-3 | NA | TRBV6-5 | TGTGCCAGCAGACATACAGATACGCAGTATTTT | CASRHTDTQYF
NA | TRBJ1-1 | NA | TRBV11-3 | TGTGCCAGCAGAGACCTTCGGGGGGTCCTACGTGACATGAACACTGAAGCTTTCTTT | CASRDLRGVLRDMNTEAFF
NA | TRBJ1-2 | TRBD1 | TRBV7-9 | TGTACCAGCGGACTAGGGACAGCTGGCGGCTACACCTTC | CTSGLGTAGGYTF
NA | TRBJ1-1 | NA | TRBV5-1 | TGCGCCAGCAGCTTGGACGGCTCATCGGGTAGGATTGAAGCTTTCTTT | CASSLDGSSGRIEAFF
NA | TRBJ2-2 | NA | TRBV7-3 | TGTGCCAGCAGCTTACTTGTAGTGGGACTGGGCCCTGGGTACACCGGGGAGCTGTTTTTT | CASSLLVVGLGPGYTGELFF
few | TRBJ1-5 | NA | TRBV7-8 | TGTGCCAGCAGCTTAGGGGTTGGGTCCTCCAACAATCAGCCCCAGCATTTT | CASSLGVGSSNNQPQHF
NA | TRBJ1-2 | TRBD1 | TRBV7-2 | TGTGCCAGCAGCTTAGTTACAGGGGGAGGTGATGGCTACACCTTC | CASSLVTGGGDGYTF
once | TRBJ1-5 | TRBD1 | TRBV5-4 | TGTGCCAGCAGCGATGAGGGGGCAAGACAGCCCCAGCATTTT | CASSDEGARQPQHF
NA | TRBJ2-5 | TRBD2 | TRBV5-6 | TGTGCCAGCAGCTCGGAGTGGGGGGGGACCCAGTACTTC | CASSSEWGGTQYF
NA | TRBJ1-5 | NA | TRBV30 | TGTGCCTGGAGTGCCTCGGGGGGGAGGCCCCAGCATTTT | CAWSASGGRPQHF
NA | TRBJ2-7 | TRBD1 | TRBV29-1 | TGCAGCGTTGCCGGGACAGGGGCTTTAATTGACGAGCAGTACTTC | CSVAGTGALIDEQYF
NA | TRBJ2-1 | TRBD2 | TRBV11-2 | TGTGCCAGCAGCTTAGGACTAGCGGGAGGCTACGGGAAGTTCTTC | CASSLGLAGGYGKFF
NA | TRBJ2-7 | TRBD2 | TRBV6-1 | TGTGCCAGCAGTGCCTGGACTAGCGGGAGCGACGAGCAGTACTTC | CASSAWTSGSDEQYF
NA | TRBJ2-1 | NA | TRBV28 | TGTGCCAGCAGTTTCCTGAGTGGTGAGCAGTTCTTC | CASSFLSGEQFF
NA | TRBJ2-3 | TRBD2 | TRBV4-3 | TGCGCCAGCAGCCAAGATTGGAGCGGGGCGGGTACGCAGTATTTT | CASSQDWSGAGTQYF
NA | TRBJ2-7 | NA | TRBV21-1 | TGTGCCAGCAGCAAAGAAAAGGGATGGGAGCAGTACTTC | CASSKEKGWEQYF
NA | TRBJ2-3 | TRBD2 | TRBV4-2 | TGTGCCAGCAGCCAGGCCTTTAGCGGGAGTGGAAGCACAGATACGCAGTATTTT | CASSQAFSGSGSTDTQYF
NA | TRBJ1-2 | NA | TRBV6-1 | TGTGCCAGCAGTGAATTTGGCGGCTACACCTTC | CASSEFGGYTF
NA | TRBJ1-1 | TRBD1 | TRBV27 | TGTGCCAGCGGGTACAGGGGCCCTACTGAAGCTTTCTTT | CASGYRGPTEAFF
NA | TRBJ1-6 | NA | TRBV11-2 | TGTGCCAGCAGCTTAATAGGGTTGAGGCAGGTTTATAATTCACCCCTCCACTTT | CASSLIGLRQVYNSPLHF
NA | TRBJ2-2 | TRBD2 | TRBV5-1 | TGCGCCAGCAGCTTGTTGACGGGAGGGGGTACCGGGGAGCTGTTTTTT | CASSLLTGGGTGELFF
NA | TRBJ2-5 | TRBD2 | TRBV30 | TGTGCCTGGAGCGGACTAGCGGGAGAGATTGGGACCCAGTACTTC | CAWSGLAGEIGTQYF
NA | TRBJ2-2 | TRBD1 | TRBV14 | TGTGCCAGCAGCCGCCGGGACAGAATTCGGAAGGCCGGGGAGCTGTTTTTT | CASSRRDRIRKAGELFF
NA | TRBJ2-5 | TRBD2 | TRBV19 | TGTGCCAGCACACTAGCGGGACAAGAGACCCAGTACTTC | CASTLAGQETQYF
NA | TRBJ1-5 | NA | TRBV28 | TGTGCCAGCAGTTCCCATGCCGGGACTCGAAATCAGCCCCAGCATTTT | CASSSHAGTRNQPQHF
once | TRBJ1-1 | NA | TRBV6-5 | TGTGCCAGCATAGGGGGGGGAGGTACTGAAGCTTTCTTT | CASIGGGGTEAFF
once | TRBJ2-2 | TRBD2 | TRBV18 | TGTGCCAGCTCACCATCTAGCGGGAATATCGGGGAGCTGTTTTTT | CASSPSSGNIGELFF
NA | TRBJ2-3 | TRBD1 | TRBV9 | TGTGCCAGCAGCCTCGTAGGGGGACAGGGTATGGCAGATACGCAGTATTTT | CASSLVGGQGMADTQYF
NA | TRBJ2-7 | NA | TRBV27 | TGTGCCAGCAGTTATAGGACAGACTACGAGCAGTACTTC | CASSYRTDYEQYF
NA | TRBJ1-1 | NA | TRBV18 | TGTGCCAGCTCACCCTTGGTGGACCTCGGGGACACTGAAGCTTTCTTT | CASSPLVDLGDTEAFF
NA | TRBJ2-3 | TRBD2 | TRBV30 | TGTGCCTGGAGTGTACTAGCGGGAGGGACAGATACGCAGTATTTT | CAWSVLAGGTDTQYF
NA | TRBJ2-7 | NA | TRBV7-9 | TGTGCCAGCAGCGTGGGGGACTGGATCTCCTACGAGCAGTACTTC | CASSVGDWISYEQYF
NA | TRBJ2-2 | NA | TRBV7-2 | TGTGCCAGCAGCTTGGTAGGGGGCACCGGGGAGCTGTTTTTT | CASSLVGGTGELFF
NA | TRBJ2-5 | NA | TRBV7-9 | TGTGCCAGCAGCTTAGTTCGGTTGGCAGGGGGGAGACAAGAGACCCAGTACTTC | CASSLVRLAGGRQETQYF
NA | TRBJ2-3 | TRBD2 | TRBV11-3 | TGTGCCAGCAGCTTGGCGGGAGGGCCCACAGATACGCAGTATTTT | CASSLAGGPTDTQYF
NA | TRBJ2-3 | NA | TRBV9 | TGTGCCAGCAGCGTAGGGGCGGGCACAGATACGCAGTATTTT | CASSVGAGTDTQYF
once | TRBJ1-1 | NA | TRBV25-1 | TGTGCCAGCAGTGAAAACCCGGGGCGCCGTACGCACACTGAAGCTTTCTTT | CASSENPGRRTHTEAFF
NA | TRBJ1-4 | NA | TRBV11-3 | TGTGCCAGCAGCCTCGGGACGGCTAATGAAAAACTGTTTTTT | CASSLGTANEKLFF
NA | TRBJ1-2 | NA | TRBV28 | TGTGCCAGCAGCCCCCTGTTGAGTGTTGGAGGGCTGGGGACCTTC | CASSPLLSVGGLGTF
NA | TRBJ2-2 | NA | TRBV7-8 | TGTGCCAGCAGCTTTACAGGAATGGCCACCGGGGAGCTGTTTTTT | CASSFTGMATGELFF
NA | TRBJ2-3 | TRBD2 | TRBV28 | TGTGCCAGCCGGCTAGCGGGAGGTGGCACAGATACGCAGTATTTT | CASRLAGGGTDTQYF
NA | TRBJ2-1 | NA | TRBV4-2 | TGTGCCAGCAGCCAAGATCAACTAGTGCGAACCAATGAGCAGTTCTTC | CASSQDQLVRTNEQFF